This TCR beta chain was observed in a study of shared clonotypes between healthy human individuals. Sorted-subset replicate PCR reactions contained 200 ng DNA, corresponding to some 29,000 T cell genomes. The data were produced by immunoSEQ multiplex PCR, yet TCRdb's version contains in-frame clones alone and is incomplete. This table has hundreds of thousands of clones, roughly 95% appearing once. Study-wide results and limits: Lower generation probabilities were found for non-shared clonotypes than for those shared by all four donors. Naive CD4 clonotypes were shared across a handful of donors at 4.5% to 6.5%.

There are 13 residues in the CDR3. Trimming took 3 bases from V and 7 from J, leaving 14 bases between them. CDR1 and CDR2 from the germline V gene are SGHKS and YYEKEE (reference sequence). Details on this clone: What it recognizes is unknown.

It was CD45RO-negative cells, positively selected for CCR7, that made up naive CD8 cells, with terminally differentiated effector memory CD45RA+ cells excluded. The chain recombines TRBV5-5 with TRBJ2-7, with a tentative D call TRBD2 (6 bases). The receptor was derived from a woman aged 25 to 39 in good health. Sequenced: naive CD8+ T cells sorted from blood. The CDR3 coding sequence is TGTGCCAGCAGCTCCAACCTAGCGACTGAGCAGTACTTC. This sequence encodes CASSSNLATEQYF.